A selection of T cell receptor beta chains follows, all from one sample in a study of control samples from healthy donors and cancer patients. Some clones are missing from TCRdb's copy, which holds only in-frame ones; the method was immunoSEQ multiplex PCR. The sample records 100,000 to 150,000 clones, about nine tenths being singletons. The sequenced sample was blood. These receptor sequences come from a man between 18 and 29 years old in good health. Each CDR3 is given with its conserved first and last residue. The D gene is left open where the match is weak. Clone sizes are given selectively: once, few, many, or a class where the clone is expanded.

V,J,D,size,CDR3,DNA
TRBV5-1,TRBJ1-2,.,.,CASSLGGRGFDGYTF,TGCGCCAGCAGCTTGGGGGGAAGGGGATTCGATGGCTACACCTTC
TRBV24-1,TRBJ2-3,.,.,CATSDLDETDTQYF,TGTGCCACCAGTGATTTGGATGAGACAGATACGCAGTATTTT
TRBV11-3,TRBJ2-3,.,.,CASSLKGWGTDTQYF,TGTGCCAGCAGCTTAAAGGGTTGGGGCACAGATACGCAGTATTTT
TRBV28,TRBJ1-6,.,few,CASRRSSSYNSPLHF,TGTGCCAGCAGGAGGTCGAGCTCCTATAATTCACCCCTCCACTTT
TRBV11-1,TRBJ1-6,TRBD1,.,CASSATGTGGNSPLHF,TGTGCCAGCAGCGCGACCGGGACAGGGGGTAATTCACCCCTCCACTTT
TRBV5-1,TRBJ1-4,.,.,CASSLGPGATNEKLFF,TGCGCCAGCAGCTTGGGACCGGGGGCAACTAATGAAAAACTGTTTTTT
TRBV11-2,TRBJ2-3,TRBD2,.,CASSLDWTSGADTQYF,TGTGCCAGCAGCTTAGATTGGACTAGCGGGGCAGATACGCAGTATTTT
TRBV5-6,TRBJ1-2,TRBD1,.,CASSPPTGDYGYTF,TGTGCCAGCAGCCCTCCCACAGGGGACTATGGCTACACCTTC
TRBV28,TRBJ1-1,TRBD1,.,CASSSPRQGKLTEAFF,TGTGCCAGCAGTTCTCCGCGACAGGGAAAGTTGACTGAAGCTTTCTTT
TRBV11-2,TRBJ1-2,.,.,CASSLAYDGYTF,TGTGCCAGCAGCTTAGCCTACGATGGCTACACCTTC
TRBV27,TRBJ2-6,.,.,CASSLRVTESLRGNVLTF,TGTGCCAGCAGTTTGCGAGTCACAGAATCTCTGAGAGGCAACGTCCTGACTTTC